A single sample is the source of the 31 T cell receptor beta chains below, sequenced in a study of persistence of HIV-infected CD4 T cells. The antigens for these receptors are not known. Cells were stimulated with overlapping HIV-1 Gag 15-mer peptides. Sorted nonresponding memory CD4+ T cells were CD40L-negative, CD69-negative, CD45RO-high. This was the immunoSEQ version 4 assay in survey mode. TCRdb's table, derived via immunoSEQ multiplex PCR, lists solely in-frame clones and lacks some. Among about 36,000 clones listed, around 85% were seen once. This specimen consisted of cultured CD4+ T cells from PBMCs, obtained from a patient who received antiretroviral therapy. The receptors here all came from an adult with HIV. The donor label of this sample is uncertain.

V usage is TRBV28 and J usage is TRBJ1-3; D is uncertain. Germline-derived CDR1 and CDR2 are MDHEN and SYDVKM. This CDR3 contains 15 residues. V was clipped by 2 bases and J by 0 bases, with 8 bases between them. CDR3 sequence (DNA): TGTGCCAGCAGTTTAACGGTCAGCTCTGGAAACACCATATATTTT. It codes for CASSLTVSSGNTIYF.

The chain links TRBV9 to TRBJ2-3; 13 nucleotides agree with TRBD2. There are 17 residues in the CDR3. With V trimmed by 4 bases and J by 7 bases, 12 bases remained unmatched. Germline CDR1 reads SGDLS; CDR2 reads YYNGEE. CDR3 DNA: TGTGCCAGCAGCCTGGCCCAAACTAGCGGGGGGGCGAATACGCAGTATTTT. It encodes CASSLAQTSGGANTQYF.

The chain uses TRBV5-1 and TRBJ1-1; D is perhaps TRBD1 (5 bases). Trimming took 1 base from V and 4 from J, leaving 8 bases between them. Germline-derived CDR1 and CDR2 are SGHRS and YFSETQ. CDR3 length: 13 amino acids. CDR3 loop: CASSLPGSTEAFF. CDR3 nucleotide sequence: TGCGCCAGCAGCTTGCCAGGGAGCACTGAAGCTTTCTTT.

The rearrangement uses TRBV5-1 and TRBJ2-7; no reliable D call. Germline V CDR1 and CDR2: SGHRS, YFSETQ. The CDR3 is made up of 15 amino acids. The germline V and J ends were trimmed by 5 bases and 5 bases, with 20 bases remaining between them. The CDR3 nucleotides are TGCGCCAGCAGTACCGAAGGGCGGTTCGACAACGAGCAGTACTTC. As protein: CASSTEGRFDNEQYF.

The CDR3 DNA sequence: TGTGCCAGCAGACCCACAGGGGTGCGAAGTTCACCCCTCCACTTT. As protein: CASRPTGVRSSPLHF. V and J are TRBV5-8 and TRBJ1-6, with 7 bases that match TRBD1. The CDR3 is made up of 15 amino acids. Per the germline V gene, CDR1 is SGHTS and CDR2 is YDEGEE. The V and J ends lost 5 bases and 9 bases, in that order; junction bases with no gene match: 11.

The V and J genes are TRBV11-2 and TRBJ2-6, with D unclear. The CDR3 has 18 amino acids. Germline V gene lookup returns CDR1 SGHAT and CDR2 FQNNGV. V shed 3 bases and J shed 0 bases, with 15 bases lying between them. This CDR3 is CASSLMGPTISGANVLTF. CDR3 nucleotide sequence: TGTGCCAGCAGCTTGATGGGCCCTACCATCTCTGGGGCCAACGTCCTGACTTTC.

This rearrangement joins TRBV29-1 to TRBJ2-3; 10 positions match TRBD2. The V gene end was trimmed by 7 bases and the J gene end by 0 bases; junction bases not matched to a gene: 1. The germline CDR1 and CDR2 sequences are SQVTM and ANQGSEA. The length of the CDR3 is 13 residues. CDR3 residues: CSASGGSTDTQYF. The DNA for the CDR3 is TGCAGCGCTAGCGGGGGTAGCACAGATACGCAGTATTTT.

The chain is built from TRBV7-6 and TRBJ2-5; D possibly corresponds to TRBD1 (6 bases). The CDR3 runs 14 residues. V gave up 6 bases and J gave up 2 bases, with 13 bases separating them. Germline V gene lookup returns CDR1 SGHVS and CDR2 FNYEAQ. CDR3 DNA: TGTGCCAGCAGTCCCGGAGGACAGCAAGAGACCCAGTACTTC. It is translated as CASSPGGQQETQYF.

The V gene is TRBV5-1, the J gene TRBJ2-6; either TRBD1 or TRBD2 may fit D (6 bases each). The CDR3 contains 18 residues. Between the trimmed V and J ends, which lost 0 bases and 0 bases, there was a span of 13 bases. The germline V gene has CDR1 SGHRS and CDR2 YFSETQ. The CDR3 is CASSLDGGTNSGANVLTF. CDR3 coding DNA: TGCGCCAGCAGCTTGGATGGGGGGACAAACTCTGGGGCCAACGTCCTGACTTTC.

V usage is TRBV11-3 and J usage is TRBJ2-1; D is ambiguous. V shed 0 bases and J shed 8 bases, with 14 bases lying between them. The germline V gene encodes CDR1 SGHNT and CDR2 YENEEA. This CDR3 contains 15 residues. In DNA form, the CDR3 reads TGTGCCAGCAGCTTAGACCCAGCGACTGGGGATGAGCAGTTCTTC. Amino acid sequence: CASSLDPATGDEQFF.

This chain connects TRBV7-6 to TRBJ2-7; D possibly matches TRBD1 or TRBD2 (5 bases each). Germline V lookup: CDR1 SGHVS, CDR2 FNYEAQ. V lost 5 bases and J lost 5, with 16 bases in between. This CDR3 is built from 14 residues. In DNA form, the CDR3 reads TGTGCCAGCAGCGGAACGGGACGTCTCCACGAGCAGTACTTC. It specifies CASSGTGRLHEQYF.

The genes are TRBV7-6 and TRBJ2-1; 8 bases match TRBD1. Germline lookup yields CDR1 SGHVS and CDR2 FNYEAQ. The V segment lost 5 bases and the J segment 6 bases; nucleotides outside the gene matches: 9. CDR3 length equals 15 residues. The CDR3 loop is CASSARQGNGNEQFF. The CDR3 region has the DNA TGTGCCAGCAGCGCACGACAGGGGAATGGCAATGAGCAGTTCTTC.

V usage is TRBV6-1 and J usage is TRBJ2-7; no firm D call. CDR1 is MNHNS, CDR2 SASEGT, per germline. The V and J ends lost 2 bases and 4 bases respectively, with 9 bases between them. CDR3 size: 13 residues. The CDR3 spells CASSEYRFYEQYF. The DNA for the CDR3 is TGTGCCAGCAGTGAATACAGATTTTACGAGCAGTACTTC.

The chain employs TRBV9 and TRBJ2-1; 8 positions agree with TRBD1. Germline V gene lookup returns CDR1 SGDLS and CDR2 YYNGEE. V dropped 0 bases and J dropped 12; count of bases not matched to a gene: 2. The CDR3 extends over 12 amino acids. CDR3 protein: CASSVDRGAQFF. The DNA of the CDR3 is TGTGCCAGCAGCGTAGACAGGGGGGCGCAGTTCTTC.

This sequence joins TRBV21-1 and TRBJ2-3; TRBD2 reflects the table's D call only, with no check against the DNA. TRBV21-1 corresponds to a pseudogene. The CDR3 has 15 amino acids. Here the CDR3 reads CASNRKAGGLDTQYF. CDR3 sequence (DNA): TGTGCCAGCAACCGAAAAGCGGGGGGATTAGATACGCAGTATTTT.

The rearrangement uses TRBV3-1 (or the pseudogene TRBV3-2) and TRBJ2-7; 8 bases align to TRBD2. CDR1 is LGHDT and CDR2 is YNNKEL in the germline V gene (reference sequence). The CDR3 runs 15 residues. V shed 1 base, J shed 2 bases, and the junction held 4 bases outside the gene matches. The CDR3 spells CASSQAAGGTYEQYF. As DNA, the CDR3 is TGTGCCAGCAGCCAAGCTGCGGGGGGCACCTACGAGCAGTACTTC.

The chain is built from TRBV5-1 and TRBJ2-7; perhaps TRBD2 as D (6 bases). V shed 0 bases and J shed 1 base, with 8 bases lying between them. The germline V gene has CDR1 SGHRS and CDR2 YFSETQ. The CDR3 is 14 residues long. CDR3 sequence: CASSLGRESYEQYF. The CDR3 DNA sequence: TGCGCCAGCAGCTTGGGACGGGAGTCCTACGAGCAGTACTTC.

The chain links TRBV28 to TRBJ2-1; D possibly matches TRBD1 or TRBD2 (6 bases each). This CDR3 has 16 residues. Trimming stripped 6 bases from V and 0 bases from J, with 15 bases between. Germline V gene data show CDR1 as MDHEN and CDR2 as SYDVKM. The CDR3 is CASSPPGGGSYNEQFF. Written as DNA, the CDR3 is TGTGCCAGCAGCCCGCCCGGAGGGGGCTCCTACAATGAGCAGTTCTTC. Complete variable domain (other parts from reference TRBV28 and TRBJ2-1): DVKVTQSSRYLVKRTGEKVFLECVQDMDHENMFWYRQDPGLGLRLIYFSYDVKMKEKGDIPEGYSVSREKKERFSLILESASTNQTSMYLCASSPPGGGSYNEQFFGPGTRLTVL.

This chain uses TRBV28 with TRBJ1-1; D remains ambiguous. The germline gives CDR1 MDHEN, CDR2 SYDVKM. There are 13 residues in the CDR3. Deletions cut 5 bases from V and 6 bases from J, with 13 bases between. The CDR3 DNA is TGTGCCAGCAGTCTCCCCGGGGTCCCTGAAGCTTTCTTT. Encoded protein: CASSLPGVPEAFF.

CDR3 residues: CASSQGGGSSYNSPLHF. CDR3 bases: TGCGCCAGCAGCCAAGGCGGAGGGAGCTCCTATAATTCACCCCTCCACTTT. The rearrangement uses TRBV4-1 and TRBJ1-6; D is uncertain. The CDR3 runs to 17 residues. Trimming stripped 1 base from V and 0 bases from J, with 10 bases between. The germline gives CDR1 MGHRA, CDR2 YSYEKL.

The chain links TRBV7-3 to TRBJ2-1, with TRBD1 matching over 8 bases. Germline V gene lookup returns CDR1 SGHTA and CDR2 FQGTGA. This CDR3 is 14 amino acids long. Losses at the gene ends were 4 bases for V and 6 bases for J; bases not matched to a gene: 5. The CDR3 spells CASSSPGQANEQFF. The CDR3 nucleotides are TGTGCCAGCAGCTCGCCGGGACAGGCCAATGAGCAGTTCTTC.

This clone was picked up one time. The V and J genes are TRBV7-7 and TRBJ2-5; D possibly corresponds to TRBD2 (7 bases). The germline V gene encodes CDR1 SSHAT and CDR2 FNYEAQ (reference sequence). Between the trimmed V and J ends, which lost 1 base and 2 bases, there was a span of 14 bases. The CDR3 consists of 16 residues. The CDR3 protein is CASSLEAGAPQETQYF. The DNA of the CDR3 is TGTGCCAGCAGCTTAGAGGCGGGGGCGCCTCAAGAGACCCAGTACTTC.

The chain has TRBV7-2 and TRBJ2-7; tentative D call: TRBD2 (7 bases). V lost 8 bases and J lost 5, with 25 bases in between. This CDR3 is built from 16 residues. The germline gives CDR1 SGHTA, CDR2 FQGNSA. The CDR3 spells CASGALGGGDVNEQYF. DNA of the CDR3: TGTGCCAGCGGCGCTCTAGGGGGAGGGGACGTGAACGAGCAGTACTTC.

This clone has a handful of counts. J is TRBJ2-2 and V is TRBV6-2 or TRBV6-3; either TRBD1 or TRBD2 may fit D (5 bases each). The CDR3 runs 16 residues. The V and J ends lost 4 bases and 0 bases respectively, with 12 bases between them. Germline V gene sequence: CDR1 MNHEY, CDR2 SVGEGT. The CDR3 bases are TGTGCCAGCAGTTTATTCGGGACCGCGAACACCGGGGAGCTGTTTTTT. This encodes CASSLFGTANTGELFF.

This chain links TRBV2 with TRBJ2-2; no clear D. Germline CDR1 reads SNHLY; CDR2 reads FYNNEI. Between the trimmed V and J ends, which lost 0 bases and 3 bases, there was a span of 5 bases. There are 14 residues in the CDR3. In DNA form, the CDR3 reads TGTGCCAGCAGTGAAGCGCTATACACCGGGGAGCTGTTTTTT. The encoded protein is CASSEALYTGELFF.

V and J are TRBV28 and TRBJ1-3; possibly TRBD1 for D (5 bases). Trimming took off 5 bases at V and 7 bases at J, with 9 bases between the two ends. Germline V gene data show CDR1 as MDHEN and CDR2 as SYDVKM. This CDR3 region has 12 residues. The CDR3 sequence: CASSTTGNTIYF. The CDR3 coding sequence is TGTGCCAGCAGTACAACAGGCAACACCATATATTTT.

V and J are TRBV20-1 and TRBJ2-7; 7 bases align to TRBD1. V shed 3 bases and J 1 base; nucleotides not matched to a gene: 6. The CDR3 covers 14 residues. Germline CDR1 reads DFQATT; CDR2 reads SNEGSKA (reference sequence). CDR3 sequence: CSASGDSFSYEQYF. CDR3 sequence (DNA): TGCAGTGCTAGTGGGGACAGTTTTTCCTACGAGCAGTACTTC.

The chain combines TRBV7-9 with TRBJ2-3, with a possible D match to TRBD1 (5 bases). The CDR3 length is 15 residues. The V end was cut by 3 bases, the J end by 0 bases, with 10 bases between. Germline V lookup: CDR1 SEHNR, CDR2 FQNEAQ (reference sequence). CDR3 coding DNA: TGTGCCAGCAGCTTCTTACAGGAGAGCACAGATACGCAGTATTTT. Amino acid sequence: CASSFLQESTDTQYF.

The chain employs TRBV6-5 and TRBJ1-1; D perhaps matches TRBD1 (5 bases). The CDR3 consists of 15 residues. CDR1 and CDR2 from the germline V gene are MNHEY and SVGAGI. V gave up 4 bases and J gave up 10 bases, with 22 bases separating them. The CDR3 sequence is CASSSHGTELGIAFF. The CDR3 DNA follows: TGTGCCAGCAGTTCCCATGGGACCGAGCTAGGAATAGCTTTCTTT.

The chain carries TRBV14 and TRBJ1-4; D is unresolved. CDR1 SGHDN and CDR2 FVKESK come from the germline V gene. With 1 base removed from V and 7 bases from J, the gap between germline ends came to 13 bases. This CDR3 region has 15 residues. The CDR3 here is CASSQGLSRGEKLFF. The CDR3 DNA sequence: TGTGCCAGCAGCCAAGGGTTATCCCGAGGTGAAAAACTGTTTTTT.

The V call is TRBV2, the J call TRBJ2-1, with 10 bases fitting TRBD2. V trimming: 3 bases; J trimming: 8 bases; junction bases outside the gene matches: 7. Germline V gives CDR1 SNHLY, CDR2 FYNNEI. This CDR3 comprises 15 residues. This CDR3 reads CASSDGLAGVDEQFF. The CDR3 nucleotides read TGTGCCAGCAGTGACGGTCTAGCGGGGGTCGATGAGCAGTTCTTC.